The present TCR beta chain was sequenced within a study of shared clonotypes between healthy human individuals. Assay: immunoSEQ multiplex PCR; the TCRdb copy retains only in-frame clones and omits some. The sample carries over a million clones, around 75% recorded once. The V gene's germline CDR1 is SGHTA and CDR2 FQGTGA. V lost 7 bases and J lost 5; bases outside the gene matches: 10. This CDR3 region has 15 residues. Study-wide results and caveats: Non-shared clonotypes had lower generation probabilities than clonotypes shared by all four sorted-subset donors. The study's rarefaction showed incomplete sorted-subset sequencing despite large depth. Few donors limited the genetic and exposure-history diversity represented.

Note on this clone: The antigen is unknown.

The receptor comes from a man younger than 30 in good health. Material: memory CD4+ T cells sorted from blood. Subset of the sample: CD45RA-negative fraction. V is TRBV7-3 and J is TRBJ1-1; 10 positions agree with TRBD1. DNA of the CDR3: TGTGCCAGCAAATCCGGGACAGGGGTGCGTACTGAAGCTTTCTTT. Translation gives CASKSGTGVRTEAFF. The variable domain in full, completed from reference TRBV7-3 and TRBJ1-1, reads GAGVSQTPSNKVTEKGKYVELRCDPISGHTALYWYRQSLGQGPEFLIYFQGTGAADDSGLPNDRFFAVRPEGSVSTLKIQRTERGDSAVYLCASKSGTGVRTEAFFGQGTRLTVV.